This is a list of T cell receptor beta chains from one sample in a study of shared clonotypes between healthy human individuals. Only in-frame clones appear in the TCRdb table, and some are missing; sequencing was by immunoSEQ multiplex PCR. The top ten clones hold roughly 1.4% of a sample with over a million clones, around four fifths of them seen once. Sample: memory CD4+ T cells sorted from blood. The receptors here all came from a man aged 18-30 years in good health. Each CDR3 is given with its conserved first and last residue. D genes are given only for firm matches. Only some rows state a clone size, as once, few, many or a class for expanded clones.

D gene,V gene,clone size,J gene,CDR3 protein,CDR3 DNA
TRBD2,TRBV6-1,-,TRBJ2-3,CASSWGTSGTDTQYF,TGTGCCAGCAGCTGGGGGACTAGCGGCACAGATACGCAGTATTTT
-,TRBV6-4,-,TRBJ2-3,CASSGGGDTQYF,TGTGCCAGCAGTGGGGGTGGAGATACGCAGTATTTT
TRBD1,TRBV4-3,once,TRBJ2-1,CASSQDRQGAVEQFF,TGCGCCAGCAGCCAAGATCGGCAGGGGGCAGTTGAGCAGTTCTTC
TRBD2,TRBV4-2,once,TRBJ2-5,CASSQDTLAGGQETQYF,TGTGCCAGCAGCCAAGACACACTAGCGGGGGGACAAGAGACCCAGTACTTC
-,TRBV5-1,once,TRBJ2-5,CASSLYGGQETQYF,TGCGCCAGCAGCTTGTATGGGGGGCAAGAGACCCAGTACTTC
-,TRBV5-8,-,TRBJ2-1,CASSKGDISYNEQFF,TGTGCCAGCAGCAAAGGGGACATCTCCTACAATGAGCAGTTCTTC
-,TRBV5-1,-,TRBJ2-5,CASSLVGGPEETQYF,TGCGCCAGCAGCTTGGTGGGGGGCCCAGAAGAGACCCAGTACTTC
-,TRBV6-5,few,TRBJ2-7,CASTIRGGGPGEQYF,TGTGCCAGCACCATTAGGGGAGGGGGGCCAGGAGAGCAGTACTTC
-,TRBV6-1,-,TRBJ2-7,CATTWGGRGPAGQYF,TGTGCCACTACCTGGGGGGGCAGGGGTCCAGCCGGGCAGTACTTC
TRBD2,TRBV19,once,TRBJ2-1,CASSMQRGGYHNEQFF,TGTGCCAGTAGTATGCAGCGGGGTGGATACCACAATGAGCAGTTCTTC
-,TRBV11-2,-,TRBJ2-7,CASSLIGESSYEQYF,TGTGCCAGCAGCCTGATAGGGGAATCCTCCTACGAGCAGTACTTC
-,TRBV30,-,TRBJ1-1,CAWSTGTQNTEAFF,TGTGCCTGGAGTACCGGGACACAGAACACTGAAGCTTTCTTT
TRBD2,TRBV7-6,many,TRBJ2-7,CASSFRGAGVPSSEQYF,TGTGCCAGCAGCTTCCGAGGTGCGGGAGTTCCGTCTAGCGAGCAGTACTTC
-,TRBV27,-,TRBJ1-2,CASSLSTWSGGYTF,TGTGCCAGCAGTTTGTCTACATGGAGCGGGGGCTACACCTTC
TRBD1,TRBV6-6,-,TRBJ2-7,CASSKTGGIYEQYF,TGTGCCAGCAGTAAAACAGGGGGGATCTACGAGCAGTACTTC
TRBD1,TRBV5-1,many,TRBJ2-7,CASSLVVTGGIEQYF,TGCGCCAGCAGCTTGGTTGTGACAGGGGGCATCGAGCAGTACTTC
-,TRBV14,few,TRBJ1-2,CASSRINYGYTF,TGTGCCAGCAGCAGGATTAACTATGGCTACACCTTC
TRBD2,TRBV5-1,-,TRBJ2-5,CASSLGGGAEETQYF,TGCGCCAGCAGCTTGGGCGGGGGGGCCGAGGAGACCCAGTACTTC